This entry lists 13 T cell receptor beta chains sequenced from one sample in a study of early T cells in non-severe SARS-CoV-2 infection. TCRdb analysed the 5' RACE reads with MiXCR anew, one entry per CDR3 protein. Seen here are under 65,000 distinct CDR3 sequences, about 12% observed once, and the top ten hold about a tenth. Material: whole blood, obtained at baseline. These receptors were obtained from an adult who was a healthcare worker with PCR-confirmed SARS-CoV-2 infection or an uninfected control (not recorded which).

This clonotype was observed many times. The chain joins TRBV5-1 to TRBJ2-7; 9 bases agree with TRBD1. V shed 3 bases and J 4 bases; nucleotides not matched to a gene: 8. Germline lookup yields CDR1 SGHRS and CDR2 YFSETQ. CDR3 size: 15 residues. For the CDR3, the DNA is TGCGCCAGCAGCTCACAGGGGGCGATCCCTTACGAGCAGTACTTC. This gives the protein CASSSQGAIPYEQYF.

This clonotype was counted many times. V and J are TRBV11-1 and TRBJ2-1; 9 positions match TRBD2. Germline V gene sequence: CDR1 SGHAT, CDR2 FQDESV (reference sequence). The V segment lost 3 bases and the J segment 8 bases; nucleotides outside the gene matches: 2. CDR3 length equals 13 residues. CDR3 residues: CASSFAGGDEQFF. The CDR3 coding sequence is TGTGCCAGCAGCTTCGCGGGAGGGGATGAGCAGTTCTTC.

This clonotype was observed a few times. The CDR3 DNA reads TGTGCCAGCAGCTTATTGCCCACTGGGGGACCCTACAATGAGCAGTTCTTC. It yields the protein CASSLLPTGGPYNEQFF. The chain couples TRBV7-8 to TRBJ2-1, with D possibly called TRBD1 or TRBD2 (5 bases each). The germline gives CDR1 SGHVS, CDR2 FQNEAQ. Trimming cost V 2 bases and J 2 bases, with 16 bases left between them. The CDR3 is made up of 17 amino acids.

The CDR3: CASSPRGSYNEQFF. CDR3 DNA: TGTGCCAGCTCACCACGGGGATCCTACAATGAGCAGTTCTTC. The chain has TRBV18 and TRBJ2-1; no clear D. The CDR3 length is 14 residues. Germline V gives CDR1 KGHSH, CDR2 LQKENI. Trimming pared 1 base from V and 1 base from J, leaving 5 bases between.

This clonotype is medium-sized within its sample. This rearrangement joins TRBV28 to TRBJ2-7, with 8 positions matching TRBD2. The CDR3 covers 14 residues. Losses at the gene ends were 5 bases for V and 2 bases for J; bases not matched to a gene: 5. CDR1 is MDHEN, CDR2 SYDVKM, per germline. CDR3 DNA: TGTGCCAGCAGTGGGACTAGGACAACCTACGAGCAGTACTTC. It translates to CASSGTRTTYEQYF.

This clonotype came up a few times. V gene TRBV11-2 combines with J gene TRBJ1-4, with D possibly matching TRBD1 (5 bases). V lost 3 bases to trimming and J lost 0 bases, with 11 bases between them. CDR3 length equals 16 residues. CDR1 SGHAT and CDR2 FQNNGV come from the germline V gene. CDR3 sequence reads: CASSFDGGATNEKLFF. For the CDR3, the DNA is TGTGCCAGCAGCTTTGACGGGGGTGCAACTAATGAAAAACTGTTTTTT.

This clonotype was seen a few times. This chain connects TRBV5-6 to TRBJ2-5, with 7 bases fitting TRBD1. With V trimmed by 4 bases and J by 5 bases, 8 bases remained unmatched. The CDR3 contains 14 residues. CDR1 and CDR2 from the germline V gene are SGHDT and YYEEEE. The CDR3 DNA sequence: TGTGCCAGCAGCCCAAAGGGGGCGCGGGAGACCCAGTACTTC. It codes for CASSPKGARETQYF. Drawing the rest from reference TRBV5-6 and TRBJ2-5, the complete variable domain is DAGVTQSPTHLIKTRGQQVTLRCSPKSGHDTVSWYQQALGQGPQFIFQYYEEEERQRGNFPDRFSGHQFPNYSSELNVNALLLGDSALYLCASSPKGARETQYFGPGTRLLVL.

The chain's CDR3 is CASSAPPGDRKDEQYF. The CDR3 coding sequence is TGTGCCAGCAGCGCCCCGCCGGGGGACAGGAAAGACGAGCAGTACTTC. The rearrangement uses TRBV7-6 and TRBJ2-7; TRBD1 aligns across 8 bases. Germline lookup yields CDR1 SGHVS and CDR2 FNYEAQ. The CDR3 extends over 16 amino acids. V gave up 5 bases and J gave up 5 bases; unmatched junction bases: 14.

This clonotype was seen repeatedly, ten times or more. One junction end disagrees with the germline gene, perhaps due to a read error. The chain is built from TRBV7-9 and TRBJ1-4, with D tentatively TRBD1 (5 bases). This CDR3 contains 15 residues. Germline CDR1 and CDR2: SEHNR and FQNEAQ (reference sequence). CDR3: CASSLGAGLNEKLFF. The CDR3, as DNA: TGTGCCAGCAGTTTAGGTGCGGGGCTTAATGAAAAACTGTTTTTT.

This clonotype was detected a few times. The chain combines TRBV7-6 with TRBJ2-2, with D possibly TRBD2 on 6 matching bases. Germline V CDR1 and CDR2: SGHVS, FNYEAQ. The CDR3 totals 16 residues. Trimming pared 5 bases from V and 5 bases from J, leaving 18 bases between. CDR3 in amino acids: CASSPGVAGRTGELFF. The CDR3 DNA sequence: TGTGCCAGCAGCCCGGGGGTGGCAGGGAGAACCGGGGAGCTGTTTTTT.

This clonotype was picked up a small number of times. The V call is TRBV12-3 or TRBV12-4, the J call TRBJ2-1; 7 positions match TRBD1. This CDR3 contains 13 residues. V was clipped by 7 bases and J by 7 bases; unmatched bases: 7. The CDR3 DNA sequence: TGTGCCAGCATTTACATGACAGGGAATGAGCAGTTCTTC. This translates into CASIYMTGNEQFF.

J is TRBJ2-7 and V is TRBV29-1; D might be TRBD1 (5 bases). The germline gives CDR1 SQVTM, CDR2 ANQGSEA. This CDR3 has 14 amino acids. The ends were cut back, 5 bases at V and 3 bases at J, with 17 bases in the middle. CDR3 residues: CSVIMTDPLYEQYF. As DNA, the CDR3 is TGCAGCGTTATAATGACAGATCCCCTCTACGAGCAGTACTTC.

This clonotype appeared a few times. V and J are TRBV11-3 and TRBJ1-6; the D is unclear. This CDR3 comprises 13 residues. The germline V gene encodes CDR1 SGHNT and CDR2 YENEEA. The germline V and J ends were trimmed by 1 base and 7 bases, with 5 bases remaining between them. The CDR3 is CASSLGENSPLHF. The CDR3 DNA follows: TGTGCCAGCAGCTTAGGCGAGAATTCACCCCTCCACTTT.